This T cell receptor (beta chain) was retrieved from a study of T cell changes during pregnancy in multiple sclerosis. The protocol was immunoSEQ multiplex PCR, while the TCRdb copy is restricted to in-frame clones and leaves out a portion. The sample has tens of thousands of clones, approximately 92% seen once. This specimen consisted of peripheral blood, obtained before pregnancy. This TCR was sampled from a female donor with multiple sclerosis, enrolled in a pregnancy study.

The CDR3 bases are TGCGCCAGCAGCTTGGATGGGACAGTCTACGAGCAGTACTTC. The encoded protein is CASSLDGTVYEQYF. The rearrangement uses TRBV5-1 and TRBJ2-7; TRBD1 aligns across 7 bases. This CDR3 is built from 14 residues. Trimming took 0 bases from V and 3 from J; bases not matched to a gene: 3. Germline V lookup: CDR1 SGHRS, CDR2 YFSETQ.